What follows are 26 T cell receptor beta chains derived from one specimen sequenced in a study of shared clonotypes between healthy human individuals. CD45RO negativity and positive selection for CCR7 defined naive CD8 cells, a population that excluded terminally differentiated effector memory CD45RA+ cells. Using immunoSEQ multiplex PCR, the repertoire was profiled, and TCRdb retains in-frame clones only, with some absent. The profile shows approximately 2,000,000 clones, roughly 95% of them singletons. Material: naive CD8+ T cells from PBMCs. These receptors originate from a man in his late teens or twenties in good health. Some clones in this sample may be carry-over from other donors' samples.

As regards this clone: Other DNA sequences of this sample code for an identical CDR3. The chain employs TRBV6-1 and TRBJ2-7; D perhaps matches TRBD2 (5 bases). The CDR3 has 12 amino acids. Germline V gene sequence: CDR1 MNHNS, CDR2 SASEGT. The V gene lost 3 bases and the J gene lost 3 bases, with 6 bases spanning the gap. The CDR3 reads CASSDRGYEQYF. The CDR3 coding sequence is TGTGCCAGCAGTGACCGGGGCTACGAGCAGTACTTC.

This clone turned up a few times. The chain joins TRBV14 to TRBJ1-1; D gene uncertain. V was cut by 1 base and J by 0 bases, with 6 bases left in between. Germline lookup yields CDR1 SGHDN and CDR2 FVKESK. This CDR3 has 14 amino acids. As DNA, the CDR3 is TGTGCCAGCAGCCAAGCGAGAGTGAACACTGAAGCTTTCTTT. Amino acid sequence: CASSQARVNTEAFF.

With respect to this clone: Other DNA variants within this sample encode the same CDR3. CDR3: CASSVGQGAYEQYF. For the CDR3, the DNA is TGTGCCAGCAGCGTGGGACAGGGGGCTTACGAGCAGTACTTC. The V and J genes are TRBV27 and TRBJ2-7, with 12 bases fitting TRBD1. Trimming took 6 bases from V and 4 from J; bases not matched to a gene: 4. The length of the CDR3 is 14 residues. Per the germline V gene, CDR1 is MNHEY and CDR2 is SMNVEV (reference sequence).

The chain carries TRBV6-1 and TRBJ1-2; D perhaps matches TRBD1 (6 bases). The V gene lost 6 bases and the J gene lost 3 bases, with 8 bases spanning the gap. Germline CDR1 MNHNS, CDR2 SASEGT. The length of the CDR3 is 12 residues. In DNA, the CDR3 is TGTGCCAGCAGGGGGGCGGACTATGGCTACACCTTC. Its translation is CASRGADYGYTF.

This clone occurred once. The rearrangement uses TRBV4-1 and TRBJ2-7, with 7 bases lining up with TRBD1. The length of the CDR3 is 15 residues. CDR1 is MGHRA and CDR2 is YSYEKL in the germline V gene. The V gene end was trimmed by 4 bases and the J gene end by 4 bases; junction bases not matched to a gene: 10. The CDR3 DNA reads TGCGCCAGCAGCCGAAAGACAGGGACGTTATACGAGCAGTACTTC. Encoded protein: CASSRKTGTLYEQYF.

The sample holds one count of this clone. The chain is built from TRBV5-6 and TRBJ2-7; the D gene is possibly TRBD1 (5 bases). This CDR3 has 14 amino acids. V dropped 4 bases and J dropped 3 bases, with 14 bases sitting between them. CDR1 SGHDT and CDR2 YYEEEE come from the germline V gene. The CDR3 is CASSPGAGHYEQYF. DNA of the CDR3: TGTGCCAGCAGCCCTGGGGCAGGGCACTACGAGCAGTACTTC. Full variable domain (missing parts from reference TRBV5-6 and TRBJ2-7): DAGVTQSPTHLIKTRGQQVTLRCSPKSGHDTVSWYQQALGQGPQFIFQYYEEEERQRGNFPDRFSGHQFPNYSSELNVNALLLGDSALYLCASSPGAGHYEQYFGPGTRLTVT.

The chain has TRBV28 and TRBJ2-7; maybe TRBD1 (6 bases). Germline lookup yields CDR1 MDHEN and CDR2 SYDVKM. This CDR3 region has 17 residues. Trimming took off 3 bases at V and 1 base at J, with 19 bases between the two ends. DNA of the CDR3: TGTGCCAGCAGTTTGTTTCACGGGACATCGGTTTCCTACGAGCAGTACTTC. Translated: CASSLFHGTSVSYEQYF. The entire variable domain, with the rest obtained from reference TRBV28 and TRBJ2-7, is as follows: DVKVTQSSRYLVKRTGEKVFLECVQDMDHENMFWYRQDPGLGLRLIYFSYDVKMKEKGDIPEGYSVSREKKERFSLILESASTNQTSMYLCASSLFHGTSVSYEQYFGPGTRLTVT.

The V and J genes are TRBV7-3 and TRBJ2-1; D may be TRBD2 (5 bases). V lost 5 bases and J lost 5, with 7 bases in between. This CDR3 is built from 12 residues. CDR1 and CDR2 (germline): SGHTA, FQGTGA. CDR3 coding DNA: TGTGCCAGCAGCCGGGGAAACAATGAGCAGTTCTTC. Protein: CASSRGNNEQFF.

The chain is built from TRBV7-6 and TRBJ1-3, with D maybe TRBD1 (6 bases). Between the trimmed V and J ends, which lost 5 bases and 4 bases, there was a span of 15 bases. Germline-derived CDR1 and CDR2 are SGHVS and FNYEAQ. CDR3 length: 15 residues. CDR3 loop: CASSPSRGGGNTIYF. The DNA for the CDR3 is TGTGCCAGCAGCCCCTCACGGGGGGGCGGAAACACCATATATTTT.

In this sample, this clone turned up a few times. This CDR3 is also generated by other DNA sequences in the sample. The chain recombines TRBV9 with TRBJ1-5; D might be TRBD1 (5 bases). The CDR3 length is 14 residues. From germline, CDR1 is SGDLS and CDR2 YYNGEE. V dropped 4 bases and J dropped 1 base, with 9 bases sitting between them. Written as DNA, the CDR3 is TGTGCCAGCAGCCTGGGGGACAGCAATCAGCCCCAGCATTTT. As protein: CASSLGDSNQPQHF. The entire variable domain, with the rest obtained from reference TRBV9 and TRBJ1-5, is as follows: DSGVTQTPKHLITATGQRVTLRCSPRSGDLSVYWYQQSLDQGLQFLIQYYNGEERAKGNILERFSAQQFPDLHSELNLSSLELGDSALYFCASSLGDSNQPQHFGDGTRLSIL.

This clone was counted once. The chain carries TRBV7-9 and TRBJ2-5, with no clear D. CDR1 and CDR2 from the germline V gene are SEHNR and FQNEAQ (reference sequence). Trimming took off 4 bases at V and 0 bases at J, with 12 bases between the two ends. The CDR3 sequence is 15 residues long. In nucleotides, the CDR3 is TGTGCCAGCAGCTCGGTAGGAGCAGACCAAGAGACCCAGTACTTC. Amino acids: CASSSVGADQETQYF.

This chain joins TRBV28 and TRBJ1-2, with D unresolved. With 3 bases removed from V and 3 bases from J, the gap between germline ends came to 14 bases. CDR3 length: 15 residues. Germline CDR1 MDHEN, CDR2 SYDVKM. Written as DNA, the CDR3 is TGTGCCAGCAGTTTCGTGGCGGCTGAAGACTATGGCTACACCTTC. It encodes CASSFVAAEDYGYTF.

The rearrangement links TRBV10-3 to TRBJ1-3, with D unclear. Germline assignment: CDR1 ENHRY and CDR2 SYGVKD. V was trimmed by 7 bases and J by 0 bases, leaving 16 bases between them. The CDR3 has 16 residues. CDR3 nucleotide sequence: TGTGCCATCACCTCGGAAGAGGGCTTCTCTGGAAACACCATATATTTT. As protein: CAITSEEGFSGNTIYF.

The chain recombines TRBV11-2 with TRBJ1-3; 11 bases are a match to TRBD1. Germline values: CDR1 SGHAT, CDR2 FQNNGV. The CDR3 loop spans 16 amino acids. The V segment lost 5 bases and the J segment 7 bases; nucleotides outside the gene matches: 10. The CDR3 DNA reads as TGTGCCAGCAGCAGCGTCGGGACAGGGGGTAGGAACACCATATATTTT. Protein product: CASSSVGTGGRNTIYF.

The rearrangement uses TRBV5-8 and TRBJ1-5; the D is unclear. This CDR3 region has 13 residues. Trimming removed 7 bases at V and 4 bases at J, with 12 bases between. Germline V CDR1 and CDR2: SGHTS, YDEGEE. CDR3 protein: CASFPGRNQPQHF. The DNA for the CDR3 is TGTGCCAGCTTTCCGGGCCGTAATCAGCCCCAGCATTTT.

On this clone itself: The sample contains more than one DNA sequence encoding this CDR3. The rearrangement links TRBV7-9 to TRBJ2-1; 8 nucleotides line up with TRBD1. CDR3 size: 13 residues. Trimming took 3 bases from V and 7 from J; bases not matched to a gene: 2. Germline V gene sequence: CDR1 SEHNR, CDR2 FQNEAQ (reference sequence). CDR3: CASSLDRANEQFF. In DNA form, the CDR3 reads TGTGCCAGCAGCTTGGACAGGGCTAATGAGCAGTTCTTC.

The J gene is TRBJ1-2, the V gene TRBV28, with 8 bases lining up with TRBD1. The CDR3 extends over 14 amino acids. CDR1 is MDHEN, CDR2 SYDVKM, per germline. After removal of 3 bases from V and 6 bases from J, the junction contained 6 bases not matched to a gene. CDR3 protein: CASSLQGAPDGYTF. CDR3 sequence (DNA): TGTGCCAGCAGTTTGCAGGGGGCGCCGGATGGCTACACCTTC.

V gene TRBV5-5 combines with J gene TRBJ2-7; D is unclear. Germline-derived CDR1 and CDR2 are SGHKS and YYEKEE (reference sequence). V was shortened by 5 bases and J by 4 bases, with 10 bases between the two germline ends. The CDR3 is 12 amino acids. CDR3 loop: CASRPDSYEQYF. The CDR3 coding sequence is TGTGCCAGCAGACCCGACTCGTACGAGCAGTACTTC.

The V and J genes are TRBV27 and TRBJ1-2, with 7 bases identical to TRBD1. This CDR3 is built from 15 residues. From germline, CDR1 is MNHEY and CDR2 SMNVEV (reference sequence). V was pared by 5 bases and J by 5 bases, with 11 bases of the junction left unmatched. The CDR3 coding sequence is TGTGCCAGCAGTCCACGGGCAGGGGGAAATTATGGCTACACCTTC. Translation gives CASSPRAGGNYGYTF.

Here the CDR3 DNA reads TGCGCCAGCAGCCAAGTGGGTAGCGTCTCCTACGAGCAGTACTTC. Protein sequence: CASSQVGSVSYEQYF. J is TRBJ2-7 and V is TRBV4-3; D perhaps matches TRBD2 (5 bases). This CDR3 has 15 amino acids. CDR1 is LGHNA, CDR2 YSLEER, per germline. Trimming took 1 base from V and 0 from J, leaving 10 bases between them.

CDR3 coding DNA: TGCAGCGTTGGCGGCGTTCTCGGCAGGGGCCACGAGCAGTACTTC. This sequence encodes CSVGGVLGRGHEQYF. This chain connects TRBV29-1 to TRBJ2-7; tentative D call: TRBD1 (6 bases). V gave up 4 bases and J gave up 5 bases, with 21 bases separating them. The germline CDR1 and CDR2 sequences are SQVTM and ANQGSEA. The CDR3 extends over 15 amino acids.

The chain uses TRBV5-1 and TRBJ1-1; weak D call: TRBD1 (6 bases). This CDR3 is built from 15 residues. Germline CDR1 is SGHRS and CDR2 is YFSETQ. Between the trimmed V and J ends, which lost 2 bases and 4 bases, there was a span of 15 bases. CDR3 loop: CASSFAEAGATEAFF. The CDR3 DNA follows: TGCGCCAGCAGCTTCGCCGAGGCAGGGGCCACTGAAGCTTTCTTT.

The rearrangement uses TRBV27 and TRBJ2-7, with TRBD1 matching 7 bases. The germline gives CDR1 MNHEY, CDR2 SMNVEV (reference sequence). The CDR3 spans 14 residues. Trimming removed 7 bases from V and 12 bases from J; junction bases left unmatched: 18. The CDR3 nucleotides are TGTGCCAGCACCCAGACAGGGATGGATAAGTTACTGTACTTC. Translated: CASTQTGMDKLLYF.

As regards this clone: The same CDR3 is also encoded by other DNA sequences in this sample. The chain recombines TRBV28 with TRBJ2-1, with D perhaps assigned TRBD1 or TRBD2 (5 bases each). Deletions cut 1 base from V and 4 bases from J, with 8 bases between. Germline V gene data show CDR1 as MDHEN and CDR2 as SYDVKM. This CDR3 has 14 residues. CDR3 residues: CASSLYGAYNEQFF. The CDR3 DNA is TGTGCCAGCAGTTTATACGGGGCTTACAATGAGCAGTTCTTC.

This clone was observed once. This chain connects TRBV11-2 to TRBJ2-4, with D unresolved. Germline V lookup: CDR1 SGHAT, CDR2 FQNNGV. V was cut by 4 bases and J by 13 bases, with 14 bases left in between. This CDR3 comprises 12 residues. The CDR3 bases are TGTGCCAGCAGCTCCGGATGGACCGACCAGTACTTC. Protein product: CASSSGWTDQYF.

CDR3 bases: TGCGCCAGCAGCATAAGCTCCTACAATGAGCAGTTCTTC. It is translated as CASSISSYNEQFF. The rearrangement joins TRBV4-1 to TRBJ2-1; D is unclear. Per germline, CDR1 MGHRA and CDR2 YSYEKL. There are 13 residues in the CDR3. Deletions cut 5 bases from V and 0 bases from J, with 5 bases between.